One sample yielded the 2 T cell receptor beta chains listed below, sequenced in a study of immune characterization of retroperitoneal liposarcoma. One entry per CDR3 protein results from TCRdb running MiXCR on the PCR reads. The sample lists 9,500 to 12,000 distinct CDR3 sequences; 25% to 30% were seen once. Sequencing used tumor tissue. These receptors all come from a female donor with retroperitoneal liposarcoma.

The chain is built from TRBV11-2 and TRBJ2-5; 16 nucleotides agree with TRBD2. Matching the DNA end better, TRBJ2-1 makes the J call doubtful. Germline V lookup: CDR1 SGHAT, CDR2 FQNNGV. This CDR3 comprises 17 residues. The CDR3 reads CASSLRGLAGGQETQFF. As DNA, the CDR3 is TGTGCCAGCAGCTTACGGGGACTAGCGGGGGGGCAAGAGACCCAGTTCTTC.

This clonotype rates as medium-sized. V and J are TRBV7-2 and TRBJ2-7, with TRBD2 as a possible D gene (6 bases). The germline V gene has CDR1 SGHTA and CDR2 FQGNSA. CDR3 length equals 15 residues. V was clipped by 1 base and J by 3 bases, with 13 bases between them. The CDR3 DNA reads TGTGCCAGCAGCTTAGAGATGGGGGGAAACTACGAGCAGTACTTC. This codes for CASSLEMGGNYEQYF.